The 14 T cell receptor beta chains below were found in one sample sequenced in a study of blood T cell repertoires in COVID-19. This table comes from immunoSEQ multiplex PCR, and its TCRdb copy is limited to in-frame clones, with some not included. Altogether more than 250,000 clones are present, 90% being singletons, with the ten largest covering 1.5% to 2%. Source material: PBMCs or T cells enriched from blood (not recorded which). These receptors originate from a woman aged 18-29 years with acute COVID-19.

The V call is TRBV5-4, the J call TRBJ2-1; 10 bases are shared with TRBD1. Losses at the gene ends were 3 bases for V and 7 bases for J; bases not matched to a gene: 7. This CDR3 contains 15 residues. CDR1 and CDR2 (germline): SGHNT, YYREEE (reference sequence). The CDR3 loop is CASSSGTGAGNEQFF. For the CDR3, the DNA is TGTGCCAGCAGCTCGGGGACAGGGGCCGGGAATGAGCAGTTCTTC.

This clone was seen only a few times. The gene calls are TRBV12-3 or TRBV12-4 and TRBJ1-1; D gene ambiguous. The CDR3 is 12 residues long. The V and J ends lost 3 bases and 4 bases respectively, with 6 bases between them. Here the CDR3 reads CASSLSSTEAFF. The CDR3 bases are TGTGCCAGCAGTTTGAGTTCCACTGAAGCTTTCTTT.

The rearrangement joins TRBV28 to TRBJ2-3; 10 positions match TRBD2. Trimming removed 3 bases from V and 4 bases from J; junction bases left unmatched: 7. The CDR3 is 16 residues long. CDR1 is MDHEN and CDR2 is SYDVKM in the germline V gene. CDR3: CASSFTAGGGPDTQYF. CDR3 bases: TGTGCCAGCAGTTTTACAGCGGGAGGGGGGCCAGATACGCAGTATTTT. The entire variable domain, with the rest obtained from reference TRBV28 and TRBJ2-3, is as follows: DVKVTQSSRYLVKRTGEKVFLECVQDMDHENMFWYRQDPGLGLRLIYFSYDVKMKEKGDIPEGYSVSREKKERFSLILESASTNQTSMYLCASSFTAGGGPDTQYFGPGTRLTVL.

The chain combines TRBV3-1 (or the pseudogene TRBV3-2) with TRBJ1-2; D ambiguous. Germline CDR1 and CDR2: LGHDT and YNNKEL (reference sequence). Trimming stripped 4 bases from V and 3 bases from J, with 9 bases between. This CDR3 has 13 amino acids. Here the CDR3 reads CASSPAYHYGYTF. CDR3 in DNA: TGTGCCAGCAGCCCTGCGTACCACTATGGCTACACCTTC.

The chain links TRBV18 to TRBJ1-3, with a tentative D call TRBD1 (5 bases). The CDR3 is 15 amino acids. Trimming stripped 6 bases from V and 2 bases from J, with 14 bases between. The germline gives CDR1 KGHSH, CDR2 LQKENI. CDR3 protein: CASSHDSVPGNTIYF. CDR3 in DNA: TGTGCCAGCTCCCACGACAGCGTACCTGGAAACACCATATATTTT.

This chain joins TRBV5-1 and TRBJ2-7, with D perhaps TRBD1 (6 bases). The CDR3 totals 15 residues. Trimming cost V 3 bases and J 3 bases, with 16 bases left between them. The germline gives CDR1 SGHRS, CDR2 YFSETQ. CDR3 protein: CASSSKQGIRYEQYF. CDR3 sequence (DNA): TGCGCCAGCAGCTCGAAACAGGGTATTCGCTACGAGCAGTACTTC.

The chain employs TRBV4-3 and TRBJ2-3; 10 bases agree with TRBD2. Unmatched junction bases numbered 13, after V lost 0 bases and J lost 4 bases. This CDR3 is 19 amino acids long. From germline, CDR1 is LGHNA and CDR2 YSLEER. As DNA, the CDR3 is TGCGCCAGCAGCCAAGATTTAAGCGTAGCGGGAGGAGGATCAGATACGCAGTATTTT. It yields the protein CASSQDLSVAGGGSDTQYF.

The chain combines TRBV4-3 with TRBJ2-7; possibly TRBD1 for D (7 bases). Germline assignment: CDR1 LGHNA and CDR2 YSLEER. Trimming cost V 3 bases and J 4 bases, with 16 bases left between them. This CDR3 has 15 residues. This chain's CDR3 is CASSQAEGAAYEQYF. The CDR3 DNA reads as TGCGCCAGCAGCCAGGCGGAGGGGGCGGCGTACGAGCAGTACTTC.

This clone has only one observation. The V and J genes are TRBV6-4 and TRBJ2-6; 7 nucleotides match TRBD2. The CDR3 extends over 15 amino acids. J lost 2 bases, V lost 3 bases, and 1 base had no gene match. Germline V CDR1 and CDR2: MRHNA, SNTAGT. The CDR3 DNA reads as TGTGCCAGCAGTGAGGGAGGGGCTGGGGCCAACGTCCTGACTTTC. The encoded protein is CASSEGGAGANVLTF.

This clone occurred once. The CDR3, as DNA: TGTGCCAGTAGGGAGGCAGGGGGCCTTTACGAGCAGTACTTC. Translation gives CASREAGGLYEQYF. The V and J genes are TRBV19 and TRBJ2-7; 8 nucleotides align to TRBD1. Germline lookup yields CDR1 LNHDA and CDR2 SQIVND (reference sequence). V trimming: 6 bases; J trimming: 4 bases; junction bases outside the gene matches: 8. The CDR3 totals 14 residues. The full variable domain, its missing parts supplied by reference TRBV19 and TRBJ2-7, is DGGITQSPKYLFRKEGQNVTLSCEQNLNHDAMYWYRQDPGQGLRLIYYSQIVNDFQKGDIAEGYSVSREKKESFPLTVTSAQKNPTAFYLCASREAGGLYEQYFGPGTRLTVT.

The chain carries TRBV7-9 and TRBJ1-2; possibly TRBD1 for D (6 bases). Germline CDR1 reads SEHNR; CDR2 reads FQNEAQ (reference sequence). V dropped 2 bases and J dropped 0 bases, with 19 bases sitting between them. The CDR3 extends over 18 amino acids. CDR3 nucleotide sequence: TGTGCCAGCAGCTTAAATATGCGGACAGCCCCAACTAACTATGGCTACACCTTC. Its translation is CASSLNMRTAPTNYGYTF.

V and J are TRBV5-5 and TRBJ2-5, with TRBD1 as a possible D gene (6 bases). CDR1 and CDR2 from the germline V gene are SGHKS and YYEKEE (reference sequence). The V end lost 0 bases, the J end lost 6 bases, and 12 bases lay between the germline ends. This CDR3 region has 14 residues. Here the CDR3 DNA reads TGTGCCAGCAGCTTGGCTGGGGGCGCGAAGACCCAGTACTTC. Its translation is CASSLAGGAKTQYF. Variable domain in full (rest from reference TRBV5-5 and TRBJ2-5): DAGVTQSPTHLIKTRGQQVTLRCSPISGHKSVSWYQQVLGQGPQFIFQYYEKEERGRGNFPDRFSARQFPNYSSELNVNALLLGDSALYLCASSLAGGAKTQYFGPGTRLLVL.

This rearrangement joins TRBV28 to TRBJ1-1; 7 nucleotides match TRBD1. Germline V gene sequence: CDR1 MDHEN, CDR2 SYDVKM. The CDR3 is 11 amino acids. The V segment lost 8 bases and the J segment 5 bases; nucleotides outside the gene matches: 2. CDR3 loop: CASQGDTEAFF. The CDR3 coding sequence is TGTGCCAGCCAGGGGGATACTGAAGCTTTCTTT.

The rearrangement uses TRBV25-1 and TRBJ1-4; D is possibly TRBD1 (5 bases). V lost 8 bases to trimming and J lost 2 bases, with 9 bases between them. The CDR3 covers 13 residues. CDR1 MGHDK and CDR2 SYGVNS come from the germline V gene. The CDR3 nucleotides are TGTGCCAGCCGGACATTGACTAATGAAAAACTGTTTTTT. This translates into CASRTLTNEKLFF.